The clone carrying this TCR beta chain appeared many times. Its specificity is not known. This entry belongs to a study of CD8 T cells in ankylosing spondylitis. Findings of the study overall: Relatively scarce in peripheral blood, disease-linked clones were CD8+. For ankylosing spondylitis blood, a TCR beta motif of 7 to 9 highly homologous variants appeared characteristic. Reportedly, disease-linked clones are significantly enriched in ankylosing spondylitis patients' matched synovial fluid.

Germline V lookup: CDR1 SNHLY, CDR2 FYNNEI. The V end lost 2 bases, the J end lost 1 base, and 9 bases lay between the germline ends. The CDR3 totals 15 residues. Construction of TCR beta libraries was performed using quantitative 5'-RACE with molecular barcodes. TCRdb reanalysed the 5' RACE reads using MiXCR and keeps one entry per CDR3 protein. This sample has tens of thousands of distinct CDR3 sequences, with 7.2% found just once. The sequenced material came from blood, either unsorted or a sorted T cell fraction (not recorded which). This sequence was found in a male donor with ankylosing spondylitis or in good health (not recorded which). This rearrangement joins TRBV2 to TRBJ2-1, with D possibly matching TRBD1 (5 bases). Here the CDR3 DNA reads TGTGCCAGCAGTGAATCCCGGACATCCTACAATGAGCAGTTCTTC. Translated: CASSESRTSYNEQFF.